These 6 T cell receptor beta chains were sequenced from one sample in a study of blood T cell repertoires in COVID-19. Sequenced by immunoSEQ multiplex PCR; TCRdb stores in-frame clones only, minus some. The data hold about 140,000 clones, with about 70% observed a single time. Sequenced material: peripheral blood. The receptors derive from a man older than 75 with acute or convalescent COVID-19.

As regards this clone: Other nucleotide sequences from this sample produce the same CDR3. The chain joins TRBV6-6 to TRBJ1-2, with 7 bases lining up with TRBD1. CDR1 is MNHNY and CDR2 is SVGAGI in the germline V gene (reference sequence). The CDR3 has 13 amino acids. Trimming removed 5 bases from V and 2 bases from J; junction bases left unmatched: 2. The CDR3 DNA sequence: TGTGCCAGCAGTCTACAGGGGAACTATGGCTACACCTTC. Translating gives CASSLQGNYGYTF.

The chain links TRBV19 to TRBJ1-2, with D tentatively TRBD1 (6 bases). Germline loops: CDR1 LNHDA, CDR2 SQIVND (reference sequence). This CDR3 is 16 amino acids long. V was pared by 6 bases and J by 5 bases, with 22 bases between. CDR3 sequence reads: CASSPRTARGRYGYTF. The CDR3 DNA reads as TGTGCCAGTAGCCCTCGGACAGCTCGAGGAAGGTATGGCTACACCTTC.

V usage is TRBV6-2 or TRBV6-3 and J usage is TRBJ1-1; D is unclear. The CDR3 totals 13 residues. V was trimmed by 6 bases and J by 8 bases, leaving 16 bases between them. From germline, CDR1 is MNHEY and CDR2 SVGEGT. Here the CDR3 reads CASSDEAASEAFF. DNA for the CDR3: TGTGCCAGCAGCGACGAGGCGGCCTCGGAAGCTTTCTTT.

V and J are TRBV11-2 and TRBJ2-5; the D gene is possibly TRBD2 (6 bases). Germline assignment: CDR1 SGHAT and CDR2 FQNNGV. This CDR3 is built from 15 residues. V was trimmed by 0 bases and J by 7 bases, leaving 15 bases between them. The CDR3 sequence: CASSLEGRSDGTQYF. DNA of the CDR3: TGTGCCAGCAGCTTAGAGGGGAGGTCCGATGGGACCCAGTACTTC.

This sequence joins TRBV5-6 and TRBJ2-5, with 7 bases lining up with TRBD1. The V and J ends lost 4 bases and 2 bases, in that order; junction bases with no gene match: 2. The germline V gene encodes CDR1 SGHDT and CDR2 YYEEEE. The CDR3 totals 13 residues. The chain's CDR3 is CASSGGQQETQYF. For the CDR3, the DNA is TGTGCCAGCAGCGGGGGACAGCAAGAGACCCAGTACTTC.

This clone has only a few counts. The chain has TRBV24-1 and TRBJ1-5; D gene ambiguous. The CDR3 covers 14 residues. Germline assignment: CDR1 KGHDR and CDR2 SFDVKD. Trimming stripped 5 bases from V and 4 bases from J, with 11 bases between. The CDR3 DNA reads TGTGCCACCAGTGTGCGGGGAGAAAATCAGCCCCAGCATTTT. This encodes CATSVRGENQPQHF.